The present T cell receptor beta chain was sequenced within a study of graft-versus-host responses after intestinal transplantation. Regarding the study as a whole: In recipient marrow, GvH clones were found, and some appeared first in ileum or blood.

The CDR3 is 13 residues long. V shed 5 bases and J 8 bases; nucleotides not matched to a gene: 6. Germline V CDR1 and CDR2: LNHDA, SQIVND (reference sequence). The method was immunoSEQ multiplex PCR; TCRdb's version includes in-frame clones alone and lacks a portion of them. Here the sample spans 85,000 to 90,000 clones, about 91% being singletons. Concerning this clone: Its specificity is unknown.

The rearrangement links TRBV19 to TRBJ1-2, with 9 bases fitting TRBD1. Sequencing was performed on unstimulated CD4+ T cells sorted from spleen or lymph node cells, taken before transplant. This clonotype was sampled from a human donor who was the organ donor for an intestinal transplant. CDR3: CASSSTGGVGYTF. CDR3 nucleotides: TGTGCCAGTAGTTCCACAGGGGGCGTAGGCTACACCTTC.